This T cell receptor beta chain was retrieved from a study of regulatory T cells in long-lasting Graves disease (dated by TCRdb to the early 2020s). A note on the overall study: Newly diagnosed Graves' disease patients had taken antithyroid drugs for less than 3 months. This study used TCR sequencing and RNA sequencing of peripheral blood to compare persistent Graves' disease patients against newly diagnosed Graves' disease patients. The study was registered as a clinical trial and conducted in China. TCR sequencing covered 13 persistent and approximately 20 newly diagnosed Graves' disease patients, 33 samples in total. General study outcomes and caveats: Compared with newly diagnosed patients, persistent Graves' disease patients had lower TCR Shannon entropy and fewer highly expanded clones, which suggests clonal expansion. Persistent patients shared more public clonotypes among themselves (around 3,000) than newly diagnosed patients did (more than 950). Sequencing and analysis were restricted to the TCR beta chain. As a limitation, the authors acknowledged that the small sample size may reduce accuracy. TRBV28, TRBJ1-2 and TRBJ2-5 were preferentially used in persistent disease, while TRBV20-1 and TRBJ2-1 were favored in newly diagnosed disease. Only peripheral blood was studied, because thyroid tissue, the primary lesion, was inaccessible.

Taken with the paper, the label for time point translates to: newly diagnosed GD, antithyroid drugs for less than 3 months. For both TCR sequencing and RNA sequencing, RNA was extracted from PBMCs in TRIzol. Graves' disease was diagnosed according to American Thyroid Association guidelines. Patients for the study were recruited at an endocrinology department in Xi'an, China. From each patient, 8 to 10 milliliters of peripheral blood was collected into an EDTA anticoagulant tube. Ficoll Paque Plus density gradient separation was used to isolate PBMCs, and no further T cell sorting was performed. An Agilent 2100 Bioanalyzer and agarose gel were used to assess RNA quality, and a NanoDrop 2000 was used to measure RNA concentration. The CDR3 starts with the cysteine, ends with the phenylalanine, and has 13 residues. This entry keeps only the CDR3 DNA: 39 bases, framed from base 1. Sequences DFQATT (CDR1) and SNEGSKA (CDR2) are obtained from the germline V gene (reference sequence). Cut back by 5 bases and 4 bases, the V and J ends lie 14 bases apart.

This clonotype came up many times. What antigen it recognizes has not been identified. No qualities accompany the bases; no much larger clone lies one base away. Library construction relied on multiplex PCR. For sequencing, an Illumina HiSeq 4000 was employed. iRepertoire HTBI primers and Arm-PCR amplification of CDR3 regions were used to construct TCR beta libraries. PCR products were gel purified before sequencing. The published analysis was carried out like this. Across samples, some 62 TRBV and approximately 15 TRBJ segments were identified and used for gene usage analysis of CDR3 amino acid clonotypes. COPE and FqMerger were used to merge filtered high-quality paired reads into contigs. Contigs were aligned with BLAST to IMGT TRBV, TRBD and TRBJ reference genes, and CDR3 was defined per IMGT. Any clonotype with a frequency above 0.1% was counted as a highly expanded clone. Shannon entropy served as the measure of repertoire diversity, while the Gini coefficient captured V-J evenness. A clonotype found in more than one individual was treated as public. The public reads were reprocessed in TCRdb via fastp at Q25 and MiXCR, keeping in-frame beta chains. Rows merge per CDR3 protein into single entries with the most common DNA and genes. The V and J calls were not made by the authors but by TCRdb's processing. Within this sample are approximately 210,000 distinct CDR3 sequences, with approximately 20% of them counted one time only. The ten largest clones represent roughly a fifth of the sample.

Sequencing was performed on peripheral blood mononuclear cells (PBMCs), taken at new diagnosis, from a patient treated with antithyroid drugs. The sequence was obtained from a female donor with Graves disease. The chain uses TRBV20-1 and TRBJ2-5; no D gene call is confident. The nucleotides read TGCAGTGCTCCTCTAGGAACTGGAGAGACCCAGTACTTC. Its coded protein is CSAPLGTGETQYF.